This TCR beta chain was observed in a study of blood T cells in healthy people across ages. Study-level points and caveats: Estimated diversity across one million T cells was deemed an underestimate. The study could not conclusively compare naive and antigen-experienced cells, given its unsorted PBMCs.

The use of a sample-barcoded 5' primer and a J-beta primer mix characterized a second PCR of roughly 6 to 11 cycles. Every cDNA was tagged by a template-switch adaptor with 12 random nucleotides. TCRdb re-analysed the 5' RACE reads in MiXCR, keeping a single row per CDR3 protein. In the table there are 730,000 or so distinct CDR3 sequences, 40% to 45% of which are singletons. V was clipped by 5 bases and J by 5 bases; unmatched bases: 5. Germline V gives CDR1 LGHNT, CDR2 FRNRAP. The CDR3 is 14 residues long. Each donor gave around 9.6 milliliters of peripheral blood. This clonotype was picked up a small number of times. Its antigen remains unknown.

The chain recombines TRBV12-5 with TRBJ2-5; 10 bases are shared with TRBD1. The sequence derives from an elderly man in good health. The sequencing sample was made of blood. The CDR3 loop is CASGLGQGRETQYF. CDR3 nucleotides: TGTGCTAGTGGTCTGGGACAGGGGAGGGAGACCCAGTACTTC.